Included here is one T cell receptor (beta chain) sequence, with context. This clone was counted a single time. Its target antigen remains unknown. Per-nucleotide qualities are absent, and no much larger clonotype sits a single base away. The CDR3, from cysteine to phenylalanine, totals 13 residues. Only the CDR3 DNA stays, 39 bases, in frame from base 1. Sequences SEHNR (CDR1) and FQNEAQ (CDR2) are obtained from the germline V gene (reference sequence). Trimming removed 6 bases from V and 0 bases from J, leaving 7 bases between the germline ends. For the CD8 naive samples, CD45RO-negative cells were positively selected for CCR7, yielding a CD45RA+CCR7+ population from which TemRA cells were excluded. The donors were healthy, HIV-negative adults with no recently reported acute infections or vaccinations. Every donor was a Caucasian adult residing in Nashville, Tennessee, USA. Blood was collected by leukapheresis, and PBMCs were isolated by Ficoll-Histopaque density gradient centrifugation and then cryopreserved in liquid nitrogen vapor phase. Analytical flow cytometry was used to check the purity and quantity of each magnetically sorted T cell population. Each sorted fraction had its genomic DNA isolated and then quantified by UV absorbance on a Nanodrop 2000c.

The data were obtained in a study of shared clonotypes between healthy human individuals (dated by TCRdb to about 2020). Broadly, across the study: A couple of women and a few men aged 18 to 49 years were included in the cohort. Each donor's leukapheresis produced roughly between roughly 0.85 and 9.5 billion PBMCs. Different laboratories and diverse techniques were used to prepare libraries and sequence TCR repertoires, to increase sequencing depth and limit assay-specific biases. For each donor, three plates each were used for CD4 naive and CD4 memory, two plates were used for CD8 naive, and one plate was used for CD8 memory. Blood TCR repertoires of five healthy adults were deeply sequenced to estimate repertoire size and the extent of clonotype sharing between individuals. Broad study findings and their caveats: Sampling was restricted to blood, and TCR repertoires in tissues likely differ from the TCR repertoires found in blood. Even with the large sequencing depth, rarefaction of the sorted-subset datasets indicated that sequencing was incomplete. Based on pairwise subsampling, the degree of clonotype sharing among donors was expected to be affected by sequencing depth. Clonotypes shared by all four sorted-subset donors showed higher generation probabilities than non-shared clonotypes. Estimated clonotype richness was generally larger for naive than for memory subsets. Because the study included a small number of donors, the genetic and exposure-history diversity represented was limited. Roughly 5% of naive CD4, 3.5% of naive CD8, roughly 2.4% of memory CD4, and less than 0.45% of memory CD8 clonotypes were shared across several donors.

Using the deep immunoSEQ assay, multiplex PCR amplified TCR CDR3 regions from genomic DNA. For each cell subset, the extracted genomic DNA was distributed evenly across all wells of several immunoSEQ 96-well plates, and each plate served as one replicate. For sorted subsets, around 0.2 ug of genomic DNA, equivalent to about 30,000 T cell genomes, went into each replicate PCR. The purified libraries were quantified using a Qubit 3.0 fluorometer, sized with a Bioanalyzer 2100, and then quantified again using the KAPA Library Quantification kit. A separate single-read 150-cycle Illumina NextSeq 550 flow cell was used to sequence each immunoSEQ 96-well plate. The study's own analysis went as follows. Because the immunoSEQ output included only junctional sequences and no quality scores, the filtering could not be the same as the filtering used for full-length reads. To assign V/J genes and CDR3, sequences were annotated using PyIR, a Python wrapper for IgBLAST v1.9, with IMGT germline references. Reads were removed for weak V/J assignments (E-value above 1e-6), missing CDR3, stop codons, out-of-frame junctions, or ambiguous translated residues. A V3J clonotype was defined by an identical inferred V gene, J gene, and CDR3 amino acid sequence. Percentage overlap between repertoires was calculated by dividing the number of shared unique clonotypes by the size of the smaller repertoire. RTK rarefaction, the Chao1 estimator, and Recon v2.1 estimates of unobserved clonotypes were used to assess repertoire richness. Generation probabilities were computed with OLGA for all TCRbeta clonotypes obtained by the gDNA method from a few donors. The immuneACCESS repertoire file appears here via TCRdb, limited to in-frame rearrangements. These files lack a portion of the clones; in checked studies, under half of the deficit traces to unresolved V genes, and the cause of the others is not known. For V, J and clone size, that table is used; D and trimming come from the DNA. This sample has some 1,900,000 clones in its table, and roughly 95% of those were observed once. The ten largest clones capture under 1.5% of the sample.

This receptor was obtained from a man between 18 and 35 years old in good health. Sequencing was carried out using naive CD8+ T cells sorted from blood. The sample's cell subset or site, from its label and the paper: CD45RA+CCR7+. In this chain, TRBV7-9 is recombined with TRBJ2-3, with an unclear D gene assignment. The CDR3 sequence is CASSEPSTDTQYF. The DNA is TGTGCCAGCAGTGAACCGAGCACAGATACGCAGTATTTT.